This TCR beta chain was captured in a study of shared clonotypes between healthy human individuals. Study at large: Samples came from a couple of female and a few male donors aged 18 to 49.

The CDR3 has 14 amino acids. Germline assignment: CDR1 MDHEN and CDR2 SYDVKM. V trimming: 6 bases; J trimming: 3 bases; junction bases outside the gene matches: 7. The run depth of the assay was deep. The authors distributed each subset's genomic DNA evenly over several immunoSEQ plates. The method was immunoSEQ multiplex PCR; TCRdb's version includes in-frame clones alone and lacks a portion of them. The top ten clones hold 13% of a sample with 400,000 to 500,000 clones, roughly four fifths of them seen once. The V and J genes are TRBV28 and TRBJ1-1; 7 bases agree with TRBD1. This receptor was identified in a woman aged 40-49 years in good health. Some clones in this sample may be carry-over from other donors' samples. Sequences were obtained from PBMCs. CDR3 protein: CASSIQGMHTEAFF. The DNA for the CDR3 is TGTGCCAGCAGCATACAGGGGATGCACACTGAAGCTTTCTTT.